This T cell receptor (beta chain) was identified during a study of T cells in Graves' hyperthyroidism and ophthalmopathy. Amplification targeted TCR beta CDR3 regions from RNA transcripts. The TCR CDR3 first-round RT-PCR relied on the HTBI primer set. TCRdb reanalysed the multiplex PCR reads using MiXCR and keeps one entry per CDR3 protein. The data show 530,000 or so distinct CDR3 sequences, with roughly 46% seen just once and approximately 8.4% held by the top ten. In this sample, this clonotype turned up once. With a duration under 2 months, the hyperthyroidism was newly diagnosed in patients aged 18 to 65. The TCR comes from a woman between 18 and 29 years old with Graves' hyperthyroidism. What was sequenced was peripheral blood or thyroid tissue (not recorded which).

CDR3 amino acids: CAISEGQLLANYGYTF. For the CDR3, the DNA is TGTGCCATCAGTGAGGGACAACTGTTAGCTAACTATGGCTACACCTTC. The chain is built from TRBV10-3 and TRBJ1-2; perhaps TRBD1 as D (5 bases). CDR1 ENHRY and CDR2 SYGVKD come from the germline V gene. V dropped 2 bases and J dropped 0 bases, with 13 bases sitting between them. The CDR3 sequence is 16 residues long.